The T cell receptor (beta chain) under discussion was sequenced for a study of Ad26.COV2.S vaccination and SARS-CoV-2 variants. Study context: Intramuscular Ad26.COV2.S at 5x10^10 or 1x10^11 viral particles.

The treatment: some 20 received Ad26.COV2.S at low or high dose, single or two shots; several received placebo; per-sample allocation not given. Specimens were obtained on day 63 following the first vaccine or placebo injection. Aged 18-55 years, donor was enrolled in Boston in the early 2020s. Built on an Ad26 vector, the vaccine expressed Wuhan-strain SARS-CoV-2 spike. The germline CDR1 and CDR2 sequences are SEHNR and FQNEAQ (reference sequence). This CDR3 region has 15 residues. The V end was cut by 5 bases, the J end by 1 base, with 14 bases between. Data came from immunoSEQ multiplex PCR; TCRdb stores just in-frame clones and leaves some out. The sample records around 300,000 clones, about nine tenths being singletons.

V is TRBV7-9 and J is TRBJ1-1; possibly TRBD1 for D (5 bases). This TCR was recovered from a person aged 18 to 65 who received the Ad26.COV2.S COVID-19 vaccine or a placebo. The specimen comprised peripheral blood, sampled in a trial of Ad26.COV2.S vaccine versus placebo. DNA of the CDR3: TGTGCCAGCAGCCCCTTCGGGGGTGGGAACACTGAAGCTTTCTTT. Protein product: CASSPFGGGNTEAFF.